This entry concerns a single TCR beta chain. The target antigen is unknown. The CD8+ and CD4+ T cells were isolated magnetically using a negative isolation approach, whereas the TEMRA cells were enriched by FACS. Losses at the gene ends were 4 bases for V and 4 bases for J; bases not matched to a gene: 11. Germline values: CDR1 DFQATT, CDR2 SNEGSKA (reference sequence). The CDR3 is 15 amino acids. This entry comes from a study of CD8 T cells in Susac syndrome. Study-level results: A relatively small number of individuals underwent TCR sequencing and HLA analysis.

Reverse transcription of roughly 0.5 to 1 ug RNA was carried out with random hexamers. An immunoSEQ multiplex PCR amplified TCR beta CDR3 over 54 Vbeta and 13 Jbeta. Each CDR3 protein is one row after TCRdb ran MiXCR on the immunoSEQ multiplex PCR reads. The sample holds 70,000 to 100,000 distinct CDR3 sequences, about 96% seen once. Sequencing was performed on CD8+ T cells from PBMCs. This TCR was sampled from a human donor with Susac syndrome. J is TRBJ2-5 and V is TRBV20-1; TRBD2 matches 8 bases. CDR3 bases: TGCAGTGCTACCGAGGCAGCGGGAGACGGAGAGACCCAGTACTTC. Protein: CSATEAAGDGETQYF.